Many counts were recorded for the clone carrying this TCR beta chain. These data belong to a study of neoadjuvant anti-PD-1 for oral cavity cancer. Study details: Patients without progression got a fourth dose around day 43.

Tumor libraries mostly used roughly 4.8 ug genomic DNA, two replicates each. Assay used: immunoSEQ multiplex PCR; TCRdb lists only in-frame clones, some missing. This table holds around 24,000 clones, 26% found once. As to time point: after neoadjuvant nivolumab, at surgical resection. The patients had HPV-negative, locally advanced oral cavity squamous cell carcinoma. The origin of this receptor is a person aged 35 to 85 with oral cavity squamous cell carcinoma. The sample consisted of tumor tissue, taken after nivolumab (anti-PD-1) treatment.

As DNA, the CDR3 is TGTGCCAGCAGCCCAGGCGATCGCTACAATGAGCAGTTCTTC. Its translation is CASSPGDRYNEQFF. This sequence joins TRBV9 and TRBJ2-1, with no clear D. Germline CDR1 is SGDLS and CDR2 is YYNGEE. The CDR3 covers 14 residues. Trimming took off 4 bases at V and 3 bases at J, with 11 bases between the two ends.